This T cell receptor (beta chain) was recovered during a study of blood T cell repertoires in COVID-19. Study in general: Material from acute and convalescent COVID-19 was sourced from the United States, Italy and Spain. PBMCs, B-cell-depleted T cells, or T cells were the source of the cDNA or gDNA that made up the material.

In the authors' workflow: Researchers report that nucleated cell counts were estimated from reference gene primer amplification. The protocol was immunoSEQ multiplex PCR, while the TCRdb copy is restricted to in-frame clones and leaves out a portion. V and J calls and clone size are as listed in that table; D and trimming were resolved from the DNA. The sample records around 78,000 clones, around 88% being singletons. The germline V gene has CDR1 LGHDT and CDR2 YNNKEL (reference sequence). CDR3 size: 15 residues. The trim removed 1 base at V and 7 bases at J, leaving 5 bases unmatched. Living in under 30 US areas, the participants were between 18 and 89 years of age.

Sequenced: PBMCs or T cells enriched from blood (not recorded which). The TCR sequence derives from a woman in her 50s with acute COVID-19. The gene calls are TRBV3-1 (or the pseudogene TRBV3-2) and TRBJ1-5; 9 nucleotides align to TRBD1. CDR3 protein: CASSQGQGVRQPQHF. CDR3 bases: TGTGCCAGCAGCCAAGGACAGGGGGTTAGACAGCCCCAGCATTTT.